The T cell receptor (beta chain) under discussion was sequenced for a study of blood T cells in healthy people across ages. The authors ran a second PCR of 7 to 11 cycles using a sample-barcoded 5' primer and a J-beta primer mix. No fewer than 3 million CDR3-containing paired-end reads came from each sample. MiXCR, applied by TCRdb to the 5' RACE reads, yields one record per CDR3 protein. This table holds more than 800,000 distinct CDR3 sequences, 25% to 35% found once. This clonotype has ten or more counts. The specimen was blood. The source of this sequence is a woman older than 75 in good health.

CDR3 in amino acids: CASSLTRNQETQYF. CDR3 nucleotides: TGTGCCAGCAGCTTAACGAGGAACCAAGAGACCCAGTACTTC. This chain connects TRBV7-2 to TRBJ2-5; no reliable D call. Germline loops: CDR1 SGHTA, CDR2 FQGNSA. This CDR3 has 14 residues. Trimming left V 2 bases short and J 0 bases short, with 7 bases between.